This T cell receptor (beta chain) was found in a study of blood T cell repertoires in COVID-19. As for the study in general: Researchers got acute and convalescent COVID-19 samples from the United States, Italy and Spain.

As originally analysed: Counts of nucleated cells, estimated from reference gene primer amplification, were obtained. Produced via immunoSEQ multiplex PCR; TCRdb's table is partial and in-frame only. V, J and clone size were drawn from that table, and D and trimming were deduced from the DNA. The sample records 220,000 or so clones, around four fifths being singletons. The source is a woman aged 55 to 70 who had recovered from COVID-19. The sequencing sample was made of peripheral blood.

CDR3 bases: TGTGCCAGCAGTGAACTTCAGGGCGAGCAGTACTTC. It encodes CASSELQGEQYF. The gene calls are TRBV6-1 and TRBJ2-7; tentative D call: TRBD1 (5 bases). The CDR3 is 12 residues long. Germline V gene sequence: CDR1 MNHNS, CDR2 SASEGT. The germline V and J ends were trimmed by 2 bases and 6 bases, with 8 bases remaining between them.